Given below is one T cell receptor beta chain in context. No antigen is known for it. The data derive from a study of T cell repertoires in cytomegalovirus infection. Turning to the study itself: HLA-B-restricted CMV epitopes that are well studied, plus recently identified HLA-C-restricted ones, were used by the study. Study-level results: There were HLA-C-restricted CMV-specific TCR beta clonotypes dominating the ex vivo response.

In TCRdb, the reads were re-called with MiXCR into one record per CDR3 protein. Here the sample spans about 63,000 distinct CDR3 sequences, 20% to 25% being singletons. V gave up 1 base and J gave up 7 bases, with 11 bases separating them. The CDR3 consists of 13 residues. The germline gives CDR1 SGHTA, CDR2 FQGNSA. The chain recombines TRBV7-2 with TRBJ2-7; D may be TRBD1 (6 bases). This receptor was identified in a human donor in good health (CMV status not recorded). Some clones in this sample may be carry-over from other donors' samples. The sequencing used CD8+ T cells from cultured PBMCs, collected from culture after CMV antigen stimulation. CDR3 nucleotides: TGTGCCAGCAGCTTAGGATTAGGGGGAGAGCAGTACTTC. It yields the protein CASSLGLGGEQYF.